The 2 T cell receptor beta chains below were found in one sample sequenced in a study of technical replicates of blood from a few donors. Data came from immunoSEQ multiplex PCR; TCRdb stores just in-frame clones and leaves some out. Seen here are about 81,000 clones, approximately 75% observed once, and the top ten hold 3% to 4.5%. Sequencing input: PBMCs. The receptor set was obtained from a human donor in good health. Some clones in this sample may be carry-over from other donors' samples.

This chain links TRBV7-2 with TRBJ2-5; D unclear. V was trimmed by 5 bases and J by 3 bases, leaving 13 bases between them. The length of the CDR3 is 14 residues. Germline-derived CDR1 and CDR2 are SGHTA and FQGNSA. This CDR3 reads CASSVIVSKETQYF. Written as DNA, the CDR3 is TGTGCCAGCAGCGTAATCGTAAGCAAAGAGACCCAGTACTTC.

This chain's CDR3 is CASSRGRENTEAFF. In nucleotides, the CDR3 is TGTGCCAGCAGCCGAGGCAGGGAGAACACTGAAGCTTTCTTT. The chain uses TRBV4-2 and TRBJ1-1, with D possibly being TRBD1 (5 bases). CDR3 length equals 14 residues. The V end lost 4 bases, the J end lost 1 base, and 10 bases lay between the germline ends. Germline loops: CDR1 LGHNA, CDR2 YNFKEQ.